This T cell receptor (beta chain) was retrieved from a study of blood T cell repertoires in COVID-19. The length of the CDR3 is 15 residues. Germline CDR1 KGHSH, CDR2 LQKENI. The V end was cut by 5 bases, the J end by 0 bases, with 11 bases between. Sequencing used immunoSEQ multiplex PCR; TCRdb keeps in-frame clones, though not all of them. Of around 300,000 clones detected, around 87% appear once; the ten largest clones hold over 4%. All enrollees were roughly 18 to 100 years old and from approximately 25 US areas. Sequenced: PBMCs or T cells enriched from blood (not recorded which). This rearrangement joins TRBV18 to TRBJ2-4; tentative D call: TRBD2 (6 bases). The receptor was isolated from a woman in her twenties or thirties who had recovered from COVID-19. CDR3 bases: TGTGCCAGCTCAGAATCGGGGGTAGCCAAAAACATTCAGTACTTC. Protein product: CASSESGVAKNIQYF. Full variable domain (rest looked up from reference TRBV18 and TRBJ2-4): NAGVMQNPRHLVRRRGQEARLRCSPMKGHSHVYWYRQLPEEGLKFMVYLQKENIIDESGMPKERFSAEFPKEGPSILRIQQVVRGDSAAYFCASSESGVAKNIQYFGAGTRLSVL.